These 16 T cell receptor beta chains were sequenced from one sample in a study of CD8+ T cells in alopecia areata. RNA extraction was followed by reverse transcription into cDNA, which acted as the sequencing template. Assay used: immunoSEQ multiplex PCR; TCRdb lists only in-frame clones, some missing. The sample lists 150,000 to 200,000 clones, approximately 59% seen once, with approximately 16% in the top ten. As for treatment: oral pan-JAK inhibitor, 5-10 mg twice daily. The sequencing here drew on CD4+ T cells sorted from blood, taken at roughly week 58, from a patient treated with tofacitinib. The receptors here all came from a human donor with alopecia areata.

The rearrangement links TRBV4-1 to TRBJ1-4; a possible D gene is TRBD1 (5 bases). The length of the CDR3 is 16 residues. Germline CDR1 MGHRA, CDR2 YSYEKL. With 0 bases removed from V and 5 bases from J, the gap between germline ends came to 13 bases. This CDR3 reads CASSQEGQGENEKLFF. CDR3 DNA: TGCGCCAGCAGCCAAGAAGGGCAAGGGGAAAATGAAAAACTGTTTTTT.

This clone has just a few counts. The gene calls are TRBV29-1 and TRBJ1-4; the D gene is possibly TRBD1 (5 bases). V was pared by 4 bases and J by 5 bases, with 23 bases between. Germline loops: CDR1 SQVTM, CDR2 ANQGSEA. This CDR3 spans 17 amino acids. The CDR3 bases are TGCAGCGTTGGTTTGCGACAGTCAATGGCCCCAAATGAAAAACTGTTTTTT. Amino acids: CSVGLRQSMAPNEKLFF.

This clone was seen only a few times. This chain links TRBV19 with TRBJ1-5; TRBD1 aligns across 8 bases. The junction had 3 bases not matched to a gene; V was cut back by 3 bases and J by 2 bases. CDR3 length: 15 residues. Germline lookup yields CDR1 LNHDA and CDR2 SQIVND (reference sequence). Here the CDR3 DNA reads TGTGCCAGTAGTATCGGACAGGGACGCAATCAGCCCCAGCATTTT. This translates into CASSIGQGRNQPQHF.

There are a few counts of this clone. CDR3 DNA: TGTGCCAGCAGCCCCCGTCAACCCGGGACGGAAAAACTGTTTTTT. Amino acids: CASSPRQPGTEKLFF. The chain carries TRBV7-9 and TRBJ1-4, with D possibly being TRBD1 (5 bases). Trimming took 5 bases from V and 8 from J, leaving 18 bases between them. The germline CDR1 and CDR2 sequences are SEHNR and FQNEAQ (reference sequence). This CDR3 has 15 residues.

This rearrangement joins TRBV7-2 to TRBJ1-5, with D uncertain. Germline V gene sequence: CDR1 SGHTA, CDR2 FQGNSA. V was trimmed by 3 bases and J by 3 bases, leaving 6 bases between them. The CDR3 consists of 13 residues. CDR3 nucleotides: TGTGCCAGCAGCTTTAGGTCCAATCAGCCCCAGCATTTT. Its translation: CASSFRSNQPQHF.

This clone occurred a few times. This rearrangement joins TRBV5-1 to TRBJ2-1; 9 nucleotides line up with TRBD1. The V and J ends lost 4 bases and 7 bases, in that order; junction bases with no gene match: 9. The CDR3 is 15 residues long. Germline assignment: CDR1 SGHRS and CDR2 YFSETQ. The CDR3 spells CASSARQGVKNEQFF. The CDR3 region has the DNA TGCGCCAGCAGCGCCCGACAGGGGGTAAAGAATGAGCAGTTCTTC.

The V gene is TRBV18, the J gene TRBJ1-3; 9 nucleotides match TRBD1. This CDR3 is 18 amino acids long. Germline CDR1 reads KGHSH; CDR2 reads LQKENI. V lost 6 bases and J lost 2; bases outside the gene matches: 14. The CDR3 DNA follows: TGTGCCAGCTCCCGGGACAGGGCGCCCTTTCCGCCTGGAAACACCATATATTTT. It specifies CASSRDRAPFPPGNTIYF.

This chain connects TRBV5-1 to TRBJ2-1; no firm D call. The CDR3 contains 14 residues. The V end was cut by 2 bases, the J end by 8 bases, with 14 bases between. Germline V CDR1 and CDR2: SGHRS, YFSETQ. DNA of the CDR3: TGCGCCAGCAGCTTCGGCAGGCCTGGCTATGAGCAGTTCTTC. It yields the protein CASSFGRPGYEQFF.

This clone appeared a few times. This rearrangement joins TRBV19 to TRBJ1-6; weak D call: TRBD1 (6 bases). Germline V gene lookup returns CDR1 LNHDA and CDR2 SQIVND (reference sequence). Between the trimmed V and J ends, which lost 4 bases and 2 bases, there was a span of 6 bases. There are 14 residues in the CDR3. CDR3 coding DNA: TGTGCCAGTAGTACAGGGGCCTATAATTCACCCCTCCACTTT. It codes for CASSTGAYNSPLHF.

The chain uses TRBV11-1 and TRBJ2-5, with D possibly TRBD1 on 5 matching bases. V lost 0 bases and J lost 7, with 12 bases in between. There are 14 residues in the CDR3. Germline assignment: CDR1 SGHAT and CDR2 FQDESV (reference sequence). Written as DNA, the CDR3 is TGTGCCAGCAGCTTAGCGGGGAACCAGGGGACCCAGTACTTC. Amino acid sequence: CASSLAGNQGTQYF.

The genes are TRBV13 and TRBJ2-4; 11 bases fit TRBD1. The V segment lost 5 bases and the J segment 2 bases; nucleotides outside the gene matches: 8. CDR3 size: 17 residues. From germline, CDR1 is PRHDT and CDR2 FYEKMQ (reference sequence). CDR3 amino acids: CASSNQGQGATKNIQYF. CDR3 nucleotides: TGTGCCAGCAGCAACCAAGGACAGGGGGCGACCAAAAACATTCAGTACTTC.

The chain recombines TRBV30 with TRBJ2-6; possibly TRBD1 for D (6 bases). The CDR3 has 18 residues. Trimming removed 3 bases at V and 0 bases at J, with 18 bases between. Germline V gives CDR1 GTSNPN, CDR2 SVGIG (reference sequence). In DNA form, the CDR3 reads TGTGCCTGGAGAGCCTGGGACACCCAGAGCTCTGGGGCCAACGTCCTGACTTTC. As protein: CAWRAWDTQSSGANVLTF.

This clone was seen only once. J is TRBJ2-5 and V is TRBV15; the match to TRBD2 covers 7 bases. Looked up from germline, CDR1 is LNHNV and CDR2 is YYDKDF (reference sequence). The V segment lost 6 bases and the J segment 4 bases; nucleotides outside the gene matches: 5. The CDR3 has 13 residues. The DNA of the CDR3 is TGTGCCACCAGTGCGGGGGTTGGAGAGACCCAGTACTTC. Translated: CATSAGVGETQYF.

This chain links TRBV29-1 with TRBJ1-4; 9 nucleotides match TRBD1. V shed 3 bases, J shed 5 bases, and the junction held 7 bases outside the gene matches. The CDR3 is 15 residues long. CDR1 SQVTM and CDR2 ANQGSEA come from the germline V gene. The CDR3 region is CSVEAGTGSNEKLFF. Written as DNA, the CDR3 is TGCAGCGTTGAGGCAGGGACAGGGTCGAATGAAAAACTGTTTTTT.

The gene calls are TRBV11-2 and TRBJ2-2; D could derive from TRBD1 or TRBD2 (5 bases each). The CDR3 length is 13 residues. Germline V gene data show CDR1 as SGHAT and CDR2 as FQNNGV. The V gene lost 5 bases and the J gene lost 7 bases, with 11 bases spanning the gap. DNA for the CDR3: TGTGCCAGCAGCACGATGGGGGTCGGGGAGCTGTTTTTT. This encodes CASSTMGVGELFF. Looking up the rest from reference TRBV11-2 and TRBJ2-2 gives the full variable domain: EAGVAQSPRYKIIEKRQSVAFWCNPISGHATLYWYQQILGQGPKLLIQFQNNGVVDDSQLPKDRFSAERLKGVDSTLKIQPAKLEDSAVYLCASSTMGVGELFFGEGSRLTVL.

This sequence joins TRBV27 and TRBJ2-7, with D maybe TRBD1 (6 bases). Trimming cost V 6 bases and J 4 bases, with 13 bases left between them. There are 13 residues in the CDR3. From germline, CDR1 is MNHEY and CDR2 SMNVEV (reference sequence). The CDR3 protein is CASSKGHRYEQYF. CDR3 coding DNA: TGTGCCAGCAGCAAGGGACACAGGTACGAGCAGTACTTC.